One and the same sample provided the 25 T cell receptor beta chains below, sequenced in a study of blood T cell repertoires in COVID-19. The data were produced by immunoSEQ multiplex PCR, yet TCRdb's version contains in-frame clones alone and is incomplete. Of 120,000 to 150,000 clones listed, over 65% are singletons. Sequencing was performed on peripheral blood. The receptors come from a human donor in a cohort sampled during active COVID-19.

This rearrangement joins TRBV30 to TRBJ1-2; D is undetermined. The germline gives CDR1 GTSNPN, CDR2 SVGIG (reference sequence). The CDR3 contains 13 residues. The V gene lost 0 bases and the J gene lost 4 bases, with 9 bases spanning the gap. CDR3: CAWSVRRLYGYTF. Here the CDR3 DNA reads TGTGCCTGGAGTGTTCGGAGACTCTATGGCTACACCTTC.

J is TRBJ2-3 and V is TRBV5-1; 12 bases align to TRBD2. Trimming took 2 bases from V and 1 from J; bases not matched to a gene: 5. This CDR3 region has 17 residues. Germline-derived CDR1 and CDR2 are SGHRS and YFSETQ. The CDR3 DNA reads TGCGCCAGCAGCTTCAACCGACTAGCGGGGGGCACAGATACGCAGTATTTT. Encoded protein: CASSFNRLAGGTDTQYF.

The rearrangement joins TRBV2 to TRBJ2-1; 11 nucleotides agree with TRBD2. The CDR3 spans 17 residues. CDR1 is SNHLY and CDR2 is FYNNEI in the germline V gene. The V and J ends lost 5 bases and 4 bases, in that order; junction bases with no gene match: 10. The CDR3 DNA reads TGTGCCAGCAGTCAAACGAGAGGGACTAGCGGATACAATGAGCAGTTCTTC. Protein: CASSQTRGTSGYNEQFF.

This clone was observed a handful of times. This chain uses TRBV2 with TRBJ2-7, with 7 nucleotides matching TRBD2. Losses at the gene ends were 6 bases for V and 0 bases for J; bases not matched to a gene: 8. The CDR3 runs 15 residues. Germline V gene sequence: CDR1 SNHLY, CDR2 FYNNEI. The CDR3 is CASRRDYQNSYEQYV. The CDR3 bases are TGTGCCAGCAGGAGGGACTATCAGAACTCCTACGAGCAGTACGTC.

This clone was seen more than once but under ten times. This chain uses TRBV7-9 with TRBJ2-1, with a possible D match to TRBD2 (5 bases). The CDR3 contains 15 residues. Germline CDR1 reads SEHNR; CDR2 reads FQNEAQ (reference sequence). V was clipped by 1 base and J by 5 bases, with 12 bases between them. The CDR3 sequence: CASSLGLYGNNEQFF. The DNA of the CDR3 is TGTGCCAGCAGCTTAGGTCTTTACGGGAACAATGAGCAGTTCTTC.

This clone was detected only once. The chain links TRBV7-9 to TRBJ2-7; possibly TRBD2 for D (7 bases). V shed 1 base and J shed 7 bases, with 17 bases lying between them. Germline loops: CDR1 SEHNR, CDR2 FQNEAQ (reference sequence). The CDR3 has 15 amino acids. The CDR3 DNA reads TGTGCCAGCAGCTTAGTCCTCGGGGGGCCCTTTGAGCAGTACTTC. The encoded protein is CASSLVLGGPFEQYF.

This chain uses TRBV27 with TRBJ2-7, with 8 bases aligning to TRBD1. CDR1 is MNHEY, CDR2 SMNVEV, per germline (reference sequence). This CDR3 is built from 14 residues. V shed 4 bases, J shed 5 bases, and the junction held 7 bases outside the gene matches. The CDR3 reads CASSSVQGANEQYF. In DNA form, the CDR3 reads TGTGCCAGCAGTTCAGTGCAGGGGGCAAACGAGCAGTACTTC.

This sequence joins TRBV9 and TRBJ2-1, with D tentatively TRBD1 (5 bases). From germline, CDR1 is SGDLS and CDR2 YYNGEE. The V end was cut by 6 bases, the J end by 3 bases, with 13 bases between. The CDR3 is made up of 14 amino acids. The chain's CDR3 is CASTTSDNYNEQFF. CDR3 nucleotide sequence: TGTGCCAGCACCACCTCGGACAACTACAATGAGCAGTTCTTC.

The chain recombines TRBV6-5 with TRBJ1-5; D remains unclear. From germline, CDR1 is MNHEY and CDR2 SVGAGI. Trimming shortened V by 6 bases and J by 0 bases, and 6 bases separated the two germline ends. CDR3 size: 13 residues. The CDR3 reads CASRQNSNQPQHF. In nucleotides, the CDR3 is TGTGCCAGCAGACAAAATAGCAATCAGCCCCAGCATTTT.

This clone came up once. V gene TRBV3-1 (or the pseudogene TRBV3-2) combines with J gene TRBJ1-1; D gene ambiguous. CDR3 size: 11 residues. CDR1 LGHDT and CDR2 YNNKEL come from the germline V gene (reference sequence). Trimming pared 4 bases from V and 8 bases from J, leaving 8 bases between. The CDR3 nucleotides read TGTGCCAGCAGCCCTAGTCCCGAAGCTTTCTTT. This translates into CASSPSPEAFF.

J is TRBJ2-5 and V is TRBV7-8, with 9 positions matching TRBD2. The CDR3 is 17 amino acids. The germline gives CDR1 SGHVS, CDR2 FQNEAQ. J lost 2 bases, V lost 7 bases, and 14 bases had no gene match. The CDR3 protein is CASTYRGSGSYQETQYF. CDR3 coding DNA: TGTGCCAGCACCTACCGGGGTAGCGGGAGCTATCAAGAGACCCAGTACTTC.

The genes are TRBV2 and TRBJ2-5; 8 bases line up with TRBD1. The germline gives CDR1 SNHLY, CDR2 FYNNEI. The CDR3 extends over 15 amino acids. Trimming at V came to 4 bases and at J to 5 bases, leaving 9 bases not matched to a gene. The DNA of the CDR3 is TGTGCCAGCAGTGTTGGACAGGGTAAAGGGGAGACCCAGTACTTC. Its translation is CASSVGQGKGETQYF.

The CDR3 sequence is CASSSFGPHNSPLHF. The CDR3 DNA reads TGTGCCAGCAGTTCCTTTGGGCCACATAATTCACCCCTCCACTTT. This rearrangement joins TRBV6-5 to TRBJ1-6, with D unresolved. CDR1 is MNHEY and CDR2 is SVGAGI in the germline V gene. With 4 bases removed from V and 5 bases from J, the gap between germline ends came to 12 bases. This CDR3 has 15 residues.

The chain couples TRBV29-1 to TRBJ2-1, with D maybe TRBD2 (5 bases). V lost 0 bases, J lost 8 bases, and 8 bases lay in between. The length of the CDR3 is 12 residues. Germline assignment: CDR1 SQVTM and CDR2 ANQGSEA. Written as DNA, the CDR3 is TGCAGCGTTGAAGAATCGAGGGATGAGCAGTTCTTC. Protein sequence: CSVEESRDEQFF.

V gene TRBV3-1 (or the pseudogene TRBV3-2) combines with J gene TRBJ1-1; D uncertain. CDR3 length: 15 amino acids. Trimming removed 0 bases from V and 0 bases from J, with 8 bases in between. CDR1 and CDR2 from the germline V gene are LGHDT and YNNKEL (reference sequence). CDR3 loop: CASSQDLGVNTEAFF. In DNA form, the CDR3 reads TGTGCCAGCAGCCAAGATCTGGGAGTGAACACTGAAGCTTTCTTT.

V is TRBV5-4 and J is TRBJ2-7; 8 bases fit TRBD1. Germline CDR1 SGHNT, CDR2 YYREEE (reference sequence). This CDR3 is 16 amino acids long. V gave up 0 bases and J gave up 4 bases; unmatched junction bases: 9. The CDR3 region is CASSLGGQGKVYEQYF. The CDR3 nucleotides are TGTGCCAGCAGCTTGGGAGGACAGGGCAAGGTGTACGAGCAGTACTTC.

This clone was counted once. The J gene is TRBJ2-7, the V gene TRBV7-2, with a weak D call TRBD1 (5 bases). CDR1 and CDR2 from the germline V gene are SGHTA and FQGNSA. The CDR3 spans 14 residues. The V end was cut by 2 bases, the J end by 6 bases, with 14 bases between. CDR3 sequence: CASSLTQGNGEQYV. CDR3 bases: TGTGCCAGCAGCTTAACGCAGGGAAATGGCGAGCAGTACGTC.

This sequence joins TRBV5-1 and TRBJ2-7, with unresolved D. In germline, CDR1 is SGHRS, CDR2 YFSETQ. The CDR3 totals 12 residues. The V and J ends lost 5 bases and 2 bases respectively, with 8 bases between them. The CDR3 nucleotides read TGCGCCAGCAGGCAGAATGCCTACGAGCAGTACTTC. Amino acid sequence: CASRQNAYEQYF.

This chain uses TRBV30 with TRBJ1-2; 7 nucleotides align to TRBD1. The CDR3 is 13 amino acids. Trimming took 4 bases from V and 8 from J; bases not matched to a gene: 10. Germline-derived CDR1 and CDR2 are GTSNPN and SVGIG (reference sequence). The CDR3 region has the DNA TGTGCCTGGACGGTGGGGACAGCTGGCGGCTACACCTTC. Translating it yields CAWTVGTAGGYTF.

The rearrangement links TRBV10-1 to TRBJ2-3, with a possible D match to TRBD2 (6 bases). The CDR3 is 16 residues long. Germline CDR1 is WNHNN and CDR2 is SYGVQD (reference sequence). V dropped 2 bases and J dropped 4 bases, with 16 bases sitting between them. The CDR3 DNA sequence: TGCGCCAGCAGTGAGATTGGCGGGATAAAGCCAGATACGCAGTATTTT. Amino acids: CASSEIGGIKPDTQYF.

This clone has just a few counts. The J gene is TRBJ2-7, the V gene TRBV28; perhaps TRBD1 as D (6 bases). Between the trimmed V and J ends, which lost 3 bases and 3 bases, there was a span of 9 bases. Per germline, CDR1 MDHEN and CDR2 SYDVKM. CDR3 length equals 13 residues. The CDR3, as DNA: TGTGCCAGCAGTTTTCACAGGGACTACGAGCAGTACGTC. This sequence encodes CASSFHRDYEQYV.

V gene TRBV28 combines with J gene TRBJ1-5; 12 nucleotides align to TRBD1. Germline V gives CDR1 MDHEN, CDR2 SYDVKM. The CDR3 has 14 residues. With V trimmed by 3 bases and J by 6 bases, 0 bases remained unmatched. CDR3 sequence: CASSLGQGAQPQHF. The CDR3 nucleotides read TGTGCCAGCAGTTTGGGACAGGGGGCTCAGCCCCAGCATTTT.

The V and J genes are TRBV9 and TRBJ2-4; D might be TRBD2 (5 bases). V lost 0 bases and J 6 bases, leaving 19 bases between the germline ends. The CDR3 is 17 residues long. The V gene's germline CDR1 is SGDLS and CDR2 YYNGEE. The CDR3 reads CASSVADYRGKGNIQYF. CDR3 DNA: TGTGCCAGCAGCGTAGCAGATTACCGAGGGAAGGGAAACATTCAGTACTTC.

In this sample, this clone turned up once. The chain has TRBV18 and TRBJ2-2, with D tentatively TRBD2 (6 bases). Germline V gene sequence: CDR1 KGHSH, CDR2 LQKENI. The germline V and J ends were trimmed by 3 bases and 4 bases, with 12 bases remaining between them. This CDR3 spans 15 amino acids. The CDR3 protein is CASSPSTSSTGELFF. Written as DNA, the CDR3 is TGTGCCAGCTCACCGTCGACTAGTTCCACCGGGGAGCTGTTTTTT. The full variable domain, completed using reference TRBV18 and TRBJ2-2, is NAGVMQNPRHLVRRRGQEARLRCSPMKGHSHVYWYRQLPEEGLKFMVYLQKENIIDESGMPKERFSAEFPKEGPSILRIQQVVRGDSAAYFCASSPSTSSTGELFFGEGSRLTVL.

The chain has TRBV5-1 and TRBJ1-4; the match to TRBD1 covers 10 bases. Germline assignment: CDR1 SGHRS and CDR2 YFSETQ. CDR3 length: 15 residues. V gave up 0 bases and J gave up 6 bases; unmatched junction bases: 2. The CDR3 reads CASSLAGTGDEKLFF. CDR3 coding DNA: TGCGCCAGCAGCTTGGCCGGGACAGGGGATGAAAAACTGTTTTTT.